This TCR beta chain was identified in a study of blood T cell repertoires in COVID-19. Libraries were prepared by immunoSEQ multiplex PCR; TCRdb keeps only in-frame clonotypes and omits some of them. The data contain about 20,000 clones, roughly 89% of them singletons. This receptor was identified in an older woman with active COVID-19. The sequenced sample consisted of peripheral blood.

Written as DNA, the CDR3 is TGCGCCAGCAGCTCGATGGACAGCAGGAACACTGAAGCTTTCTTT. As protein: CASSSMDSRNTEAFF. V and J are TRBV5-1 and TRBJ1-1; D possibly corresponds to TRBD1 (6 bases). In germline, CDR1 is SGHRS, CDR2 YFSETQ. The ends were cut back, 3 bases at V and 1 base at J, with 13 bases in the middle. The CDR3 has 15 amino acids.